Below, 11 T cell receptor beta chains from the same sample are listed, as sequenced in a study of cytomegalovirus exposure and HLA in healthy donors. The PCR employed 60 Vbeta primers together with 13 Jbeta primers. Using immunoSEQ multiplex PCR, the repertoire was profiled, and TCRdb retains in-frame clones only, with some absent. This table holds 150,000 to 200,000 clones, around 81% found once. Source material: PBMCs. These receptors all come from a woman aged 18-29 years in good health and CMV-seropositive.

The rearrangement uses TRBV5-1 and TRBJ2-2; tentative D call: TRBD1 (5 bases). The CDR3 spans 17 residues. CDR1 is SGHRS, CDR2 YFSETQ, per germline. V was shortened by 0 bases and J by 4 bases, with 16 bases between the two germline ends. CDR3 DNA: TGCGCCAGCAGCTTGGGGGGCAGTGGTTCGTTCACCGGGGAGCTGTTTTTT. Its translation: CASSLGGSGSFTGELFF.

The chain has TRBV15 and TRBJ2-1, with TRBD2 as a possible D gene (6 bases). Trimming removed 0 bases at V and 4 bases at J, with 7 bases between. The germline gives CDR1 LNHNV, CDR2 YYDKDF (reference sequence). This CDR3 has 14 amino acids. As DNA, the CDR3 is TGTGCCACCAGCAGAGACCGGGGGTACAATGAGCAGTTCTTC. It yields the protein CATSRDRGYNEQFF.

The chain uses TRBV2 and TRBJ1-1; 7 nucleotides agree with TRBD1. The CDR3 covers 12 residues. V shed 6 bases and J 5 bases; nucleotides not matched to a gene: 3. Germline V lookup: CDR1 SNHLY, CDR2 FYNNEI. CDR3 loop: CASSVQGTEAFF. The CDR3 DNA reads as TGTGCCAGCAGCGTACAGGGGACTGAAGCTTTCTTT.

This chain uses TRBV4-2 with TRBJ2-2, with 12 positions matching TRBD2. Germline-derived CDR1 and CDR2 are LGHNA and YNFKEQ. The CDR3 sequence is 17 residues long. The V segment lost 1 base and the J segment 5 bases; nucleotides outside the gene matches: 5. The CDR3: CASSQGVGTSGTGELFF. The CDR3 DNA reads TGTGCCAGCAGCCAAGGGGTCGGGACTAGCGGGACCGGGGAGCTGTTTTTT.

Points on this clone: Other DNA sequences in this specimen translate into the identical CDR3. This CDR3 reads CASSLNMNTEAFF. CDR3 bases: TGCGCCAGCAGCTTAAACATGAACACTGAAGCTTTCTTT. The chain recombines TRBV5-1 with TRBJ1-1; D ambiguous. The germline V and J ends were trimmed by 2 bases and 0 bases, with 5 bases remaining between them. CDR3 length: 13 residues. In germline, CDR1 is SGHRS, CDR2 YFSETQ.

CDR3 nucleotide sequence: TGCAGCGTTGAATGGAGAAGGGGCACAAGCTCTGGAAACACCATATATTTT. It encodes CSVEWRRGTSSGNTIYF. The chain couples TRBV29-1 to TRBJ1-3; D possibly corresponds to TRBD1 (5 bases). In germline, CDR1 is SQVTM, CDR2 ANQGSEA. The CDR3 totals 17 residues. V lost 2 bases and J lost 0, with 17 bases in between.

The chain employs TRBV7-9 and TRBJ1-1; possibly TRBD1 for D (6 bases). Germline-derived CDR1 and CDR2 are SEHNR and FQNEAQ (reference sequence). V gave up 3 bases and J gave up 6 bases, with 23 bases separating them. The CDR3 is 17 amino acids. The CDR3 here is CASSFTLRGGGGAEAFF. CDR3 bases: TGTGCCAGCAGCTTCACGCTTAGAGGAGGGGGAGGGGCTGAAGCTTTCTTT.

The genes are TRBV5-5 and TRBJ2-5, with TRBD2 matching over 8 bases. Germline CDR1 reads SGHKS; CDR2 reads YYEKEE (reference sequence). With V trimmed by 4 bases and J by 2 bases, 10 bases remained unmatched. The CDR3 runs 16 residues. In DNA form, the CDR3 reads TGTGCCAGCAGCAGGGCTGGCGGGGGGCTACAAGAGACCCAGTACTTC. It yields the protein CASSRAGGGLQETQYF.

The genes are TRBV18 and TRBJ1-6; weak D call: TRBD1 (6 bases). V was cut by 6 bases and J by 8 bases, with 14 bases left in between. Germline lookup yields CDR1 KGHSH and CDR2 LQKENI. This CDR3 is 14 amino acids long. CDR3 nucleotides: TGTGCCAGCTCCGGGAACAGGGTTCATTCACCCCTCCACTTT. As protein: CASSGNRVHSPLHF.

This clone was recorded once. The chain links TRBV2 to TRBJ2-6; the D is unclear. V dropped 4 bases and J dropped 0 bases, with 7 bases sitting between them. Per germline, CDR1 SNHLY and CDR2 FYNNEI. The CDR3 consists of 15 residues. CDR3 sequence (DNA): TGTGCCAGCAGTGTACACCTCTCTGGGGCCAACGTCCTGACTTTC. Residues: CASSVHLSGANVLTF.

This clone was detected a few times. V usage is TRBV7-9 and J usage is TRBJ2-3; D unclear. The V gene's germline CDR1 is SEHNR and CDR2 FQNEAQ (reference sequence). The germline V and J ends were trimmed by 4 bases and 3 bases, with 2 bases remaining between them. The CDR3 is 11 amino acids. The CDR3 spells CASSSTDTQYF. The CDR3 DNA is TGTGCCAGCAGCTCAACAGATACGCAGTATTTT.